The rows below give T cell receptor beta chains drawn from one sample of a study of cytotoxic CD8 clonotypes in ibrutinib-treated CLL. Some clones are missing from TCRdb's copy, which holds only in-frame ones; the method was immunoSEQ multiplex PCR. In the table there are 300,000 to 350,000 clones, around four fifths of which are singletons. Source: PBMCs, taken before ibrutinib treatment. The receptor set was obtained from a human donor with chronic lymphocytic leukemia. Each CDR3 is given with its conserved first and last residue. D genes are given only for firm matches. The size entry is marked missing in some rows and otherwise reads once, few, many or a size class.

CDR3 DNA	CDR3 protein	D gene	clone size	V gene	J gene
TGCAGCGTGGTGTCTAGCGGGTCTGCAGATACGCAGTATTTT	CSVVSSGSADTQYF	TRBD2	NA	TRBV29-1	TRBJ2-3
TGCGCCAGCAGTGAGTCACACAGCCTCTACGAGCAGTACTTC	CASSESHSLYEQYF	NA	NA	TRBV10-1	TRBJ2-7
TGTGCCAGCAGTTCCCAGGGACTAGCGGGTGTGGAGCAGTTCTTC	CASSSQGLAGVEQFF	TRBD2	once	TRBV27	TRBJ2-1
TGTGCCAGCAGCGTAGTCGGTCCGGGTAGCGGGACTATACCGAACACCGGGGAGCTGTTTTTT	CASSVVGPGSGTIPNTGELFF	TRBD2	NA	TRBV9	TRBJ2-2
TGCGCCAGCAGCCAGGCATCAGGGTTATCCGGGGAGCTGTTTTTT	CASSQASGLSGELFF	NA	NA	TRBV4-1	TRBJ2-2
TGCGCCAGCAGCTTACACCCTTCAGAGCAGTACTTC	CASSLHPSEQYF	NA	NA	TRBV5-1	TRBJ2-7
TGCAGCGTTGTAAGGACAGGGTCGGGCGAGCAGTACTTC	CSVVRTGSGEQYF	TRBD1	NA	TRBV29-1	TRBJ2-7
TGTGCCAGCAGTTTATCAAAAGGACTGAGGGAGCAGTACTTC	CASSLSKGLREQYF	NA	NA	TRBV27	TRBJ2-7
TGTGCCAGCTCACAGGGGGCCGGTGAGCAGTACTTC	CASSQGAGEQYF	TRBD1	NA	TRBV18	TRBJ2-7
TGTGCCAGCAGCCCCAGTGGTAGCTGGTCCTACGAGCAGTACTTC	CASSPSGSWSYEQYF	NA	NA	TRBV9	TRBJ2-7
TGCGCCAGCAGCCAGGACGGCACAGATACGCAGTATTTT	CASSQDGTDTQYF	NA	NA	TRBV4-3	TRBJ2-3
TGTGCCAGCAGCTTAGGAGCTAGCGGAACCGGGGAGCTGTTTTTT	CASSLGASGTGELFF	TRBD2	NA	TRBV7-7	TRBJ2-2
TGCGCCAGCAGCCAAGATCCGTATGGGACTGGCTACACCTTC	CASSQDPYGTGYTF	NA	NA	TRBV4-3	TRBJ1-2
TGTGCCAGCAGCCTGCGGACTAGCGGCGCGATCTACGAGCAGTACTTC	CASSLRTSGAIYEQYF	TRBD2	NA	TRBV7-2	TRBJ2-7
TGTGCCACCAGCGGCTCAGGCGGGTACACCGGGGAGCTGTTTTTT	CATSGSGGYTGELFF	NA	NA	TRBV15	TRBJ2-2
TGTGCCAGCAGCAGAGACATGGTGAACACTGAAGCTTTCTTT	CASSRDMVNTEAFF	NA	NA	TRBV7-9	TRBJ1-1
TGTGCCAGCAGTTATACTCCGGCGACAGATACGCAGTATTTT	CASSYTPATDTQYF	NA	NA	TRBV6-5	TRBJ2-3
TGTGCCATCAGTGAAGGACTAGCGGGTAACTACAATGAGCAGTTCTTC	CAISEGLAGNYNEQFF	TRBD2	NA	TRBV10-3	TRBJ2-1
TGCAGCGTTGAAGGACTGAACTCCTACGAGCAGTACTTC	CSVEGLNSYEQYF	NA	NA	TRBV29-1	TRBJ2-7
TGCGCCAGCAGCCAAGATAGAGGTCATGAGCAGTTCTTC	CASSQDRGHEQFF	NA	NA	TRBV4-3	TRBJ2-1
TGCGCCAGCAGCCAAGAGGGAGCGGGAGTTAGCACAGATACGCAGTATTTT	CASSQEGAGVSTDTQYF	TRBD2	NA	TRBV4-3	TRBJ2-3
TGTGCCAGCAGCCCCGGACAGGGTACCTCAACTAATGAAAAACTGTTTTTT	CASSPGQGTSTNEKLFF	TRBD1	NA	TRBV5-8	TRBJ1-4
TGTGCCAGCAGCTTATATCCGAAAAGCTCCTACGAGCAGTACTTC	CASSLYPKSSYEQYF	NA	NA	TRBV5-8	TRBJ2-7
TGTGCCTTTTTCGCAACCAGCTCTGGAAACACCATATATTTT	CAFFATSSGNTIYF	NA	NA	TRBV30	TRBJ1-3
TGTGCCAGCTCACGGAGCGGGAGTAGGGAGCAGTACTTC	CASSRSGSREQYF	TRBD2	few	TRBV18	TRBJ2-7
TGTGCCAGCAGCTTGGACAGGTGGGCCGAGCAGTTCTTC	CASSLDRWAEQFF	NA	NA	TRBV5-6	TRBJ2-1
TGCGCCAGCAGCTTGGGGGACAGGGGGCCTGGCTACACCTTC	CASSLGDRGPGYTF	TRBD1	NA	TRBV5-1	TRBJ1-2
TGTGCCAGCAGTGACTCTTTCAGTGGACCCTACAATGAGCAGTTCTTC	CASSDSFSGPYNEQFF	NA	NA	TRBV6-4	TRBJ2-1
TGTGCCACCAGCGGACCGACAGAAGTAGCCTTTACTAGCGGGTTGTCCAATGAGCAGTTCTTC	CATSGPTEVAFTSGLSNEQFF	TRBD2	NA	TRBV15	TRBJ2-1
TGTGCCAGCAGCTTGGTGGGGTGGGACACCGGGGAGCTGTTTTTT	CASSLVGWDTGELFF	NA	NA	TRBV5-6	TRBJ2-2
TGTGCCAGCTCAAAGGACCAGAATCAGCCCCAGCATTTT	CASSKDQNQPQHF	NA	once	TRBV18	TRBJ1-5
TGTGCCAGCAGATCTGACAGGGATCAGCCCCAGCATTTT	CASRSDRDQPQHF	TRBD1	NA	TRBV2	TRBJ1-5
TGTGCCAGCAAGGAGGAGGGCTACAATGAGCAGTTCTTC	CASKEEGYNEQFF	NA	once	TRBV9	TRBJ2-1
TGTGCCAGCAGCTCACGGACAGCCTACGAGCAGTACTTC	CASSSRTAYEQYF	NA	few	TRBV7-8	TRBJ2-7
TGTGCCAGCTCACTTAGGACAGGGGGTTACAATGAGCAGTTCTTC	CASSLRTGGYNEQFF	TRBD1	NA	TRBV18	TRBJ2-1
TGCAGCGTTGGGACAGGGGTGGCTAATGAAAAACTGTTTTTT	CSVGTGVANEKLFF	TRBD1	NA	TRBV29-1	TRBJ1-4
TGTGCCAGCAGCCCACAGGGGACCCCCTACGAGCAGTACTTC	CASSPQGTPYEQYF	TRBD1	NA	TRBV6-5	TRBJ2-7
TGTGCCAGCGGGACTGCTGGCTCGAGGAATGAGCAGTTCTTC	CASGTAGSRNEQFF	NA	NA	TRBV7-3	TRBJ2-1
TGTGCCAGCAGCTTGGGGACAGGGGGCCAAGAGACCCAGTACTTC	CASSLGTGGQETQYF	TRBD1	NA	TRBV7-2	TRBJ2-5
TGTGCCAGCAGCGTATTGGTACTAGCGGCCTACAATGAGCAGTTCTTC	CASSVLVLAAYNEQFF	TRBD2	NA	TRBV9	TRBJ2-1
TGCGCCAGCAGCTTGGCAGGGACCAGGAATTCACCCCTCCACTTT	CASSLAGTRNSPLHF	NA	NA	TRBV5-1	TRBJ1-6
TGTGCCAGGTCGGAGATTTCTAGGGGCCCCATTCAGTACTTC	CARSEISRGPIQYF	NA	NA	TRBV2	TRBJ2-4
TGTGCCAGCAGTCCCCCAGGGGAGAGGTACGAGCAGTACTTC	CASSPPGERYEQYF	NA	NA	TRBV28	TRBJ2-7
TGTGCCATCAGTCGACTAGCGGACCACAATGAGCAGTTCTTC	CAISRLADHNEQFF	TRBD2	NA	TRBV10-3	TRBJ2-1
TGTGCCAGCTCACCTGCCACAGGGGGCAACTATGGCTACACCTTC	CASSPATGGNYGYTF	TRBD1	once	TRBV18	TRBJ1-2
TGTGCCAGCAGCGCAGACAGGAACTATGGCTACACCTTC	CASSADRNYGYTF	NA	NA	TRBV7-2	TRBJ1-2
TGTGCCAGCAGCTCCGGACTAGCGCCCCTATCAGTGTGGTACCAAGAGACCCAGTACTTC	CASSSGLAPLSVWYQETQYF	TRBD2	NA	TRBV7-6	TRBJ2-5
TGTGCCAGCAGCCATGGGAAAAGTGGCGGCGCTAATGAAAAACTGTTTTTT	CASSHGKSGGANEKLFF	NA	NA	TRBV7-3	TRBJ1-4
TGTGCCAGCAGCTCCGACAGTTACACAGATACGCAGTATTTT	CASSSDSYTDTQYF	NA	NA	TRBV7-7	TRBJ2-3
TGCGCCAGCAGCCAGGACACTCGCAACTCCTACAATGAGCAGTTCTTC	CASSQDTRNSYNEQFF	NA	NA	TRBV4-3	TRBJ2-1
TGTGCCAGCAGTTACGGGCTCGACGCTTTCTTT	CASSYGLDAFF	NA	NA	TRBV6-5	TRBJ1-1